Below are 16 T cell receptor beta chains sequenced from a single sample in a study of early T cells in non-severe SARS-CoV-2 infection. One entry per CDR3 protein results from TCRdb running MiXCR on the 5' RACE reads. This sample yields 50,000 or so distinct CDR3 sequences, of which 6.5% to 9% are seen a single time; 9.4% belongs to the top ten. The sample was whole blood. The receptors here all came from an adult who was a healthcare worker with PCR-confirmed SARS-CoV-2 infection or an uninfected control (not recorded which).

The sample holds many counts of this clonotype. The chain employs TRBV7-2 and TRBJ1-5; D uncertain. The CDR3 totals 13 residues. Trimming removed 0 bases from V and 5 bases from J, with 5 bases in between. Germline-derived CDR1 and CDR2 are SGHTA and FQGNSA. The CDR3 nucleotides read TGTGCCAGCAGCTTAGCGATGGATCAGCCCCAGCATTTT. This translates into CASSLAMDQPQHF.

This clonotype was counted ten times or more. The CDR3 reads CASSPGTGSDIQYF. The CDR3 coding sequence is TGTGCCAGCAGTCCCGGGACAGGGTCAGACATTCAGTACTTC. The rearrangement joins TRBV12-3 or TRBV12-4 to TRBJ2-4; TRBD1 matches at 9 bases. The junction had 7 bases not matched to a gene; V was cut back by 5 bases and J by 8 bases. The CDR3 runs to 14 residues.

This clonotype was picked up many times. This chain joins TRBV4-2 and TRBJ1-5, with D unresolved. The V and J ends lost 1 base and 0 bases respectively, with 7 bases between them. The CDR3 is 15 residues long. Germline CDR1 is LGHNA and CDR2 is YNFKEQ. CDR3 sequence (DNA): TGTGCCAGCAGCCAAGTTGGGAATAGCAATCAGCCCCAGCATTTT. Translating it yields CASSQVGNSNQPQHF.

This clonotype occurred many times. The chain employs TRBV20-1 and TRBJ1-2; 7 positions agree with TRBD1. V shed 2 bases, J shed 3 bases, and the junction held 0 bases outside the gene matches. Germline CDR1 is DFQATT and CDR2 is SNEGSKA (reference sequence). The CDR3 contains 12 residues. CDR3 region: CSARQGDYGYTF. The CDR3 bases are TGCAGTGCTAGACAGGGGGACTATGGCTACACCTTC.

V is TRBV4-2 and J is TRBJ2-5; D gene uncertain. Germline V gene data show CDR1 as LGHNA and CDR2 as YNFKEQ. This CDR3 has 13 amino acids. V lost 3 bases, J lost 2 bases, and 7 bases lay in between. The CDR3 spells CASSHEGQETQYF. The CDR3 DNA reads TGTGCCAGCAGCCACGAAGGGCAAGAGACCCAGTACTTC.

J is TRBJ2-7 and V is TRBV5-1; 12 bases match TRBD2. CDR3 size: 17 residues. The germline CDR1 and CDR2 sequences are SGHRS and YFSETQ. J lost 0 bases, V lost 1 base, and 5 bases had no gene match. The CDR3 spells CASSLTPSGGASYEQYF. Here the CDR3 DNA reads TGCGCCAGCAGCTTGACCCCTAGCGGGGGGGCCTCCTACGAGCAGTACTTC.

This clonotype was detected many times. The gene calls are TRBV18 and TRBJ2-1, with TRBD1 matching over 10 bases. The CDR3 has 15 amino acids. Losses at the gene ends were 6 bases for V and 5 bases for J; bases not matched to a gene: 7. Germline V gives CDR1 KGHSH, CDR2 LQKENI. This chain's CDR3 is CASSPGTGVNNEQFF. The CDR3 bases are TGTGCCAGCTCGCCCGGGACAGGGGTGAACAATGAGCAGTTCTTC. Combining the CDR3 with reference TRBV18 and TRBJ2-1 gives the whole variable domain NAGVMQNPRHLVRRRGQEARLRCSPMKGHSHVYWYRQLPEEGLKFMVYLQKENIIDESGMPKERFSAEFPKEGPSILRIQQVVRGDSAAYFCASSPGTGVNNEQFFGPGTRLTVL.

J is TRBJ2-7 and V is TRBV5-4; TRBD1 aligns across 9 bases. Germline V gene lookup returns CDR1 SGHNT and CDR2 YYREEE (reference sequence). This CDR3 contains 14 residues. With V trimmed by 4 bases and J by 4 bases, 6 bases remained unmatched. The CDR3 bases are TGTGCCAGCAGCCCGGGACAGGGAAGGTACGAGCAGTACTTC. Its protein product is CASSPGQGRYEQYF.

The chain has TRBV5-1 and TRBJ2-7; tentatively, D is TRBD1 or TRBD2 (6 bases each). The CDR3 is made up of 14 amino acids. Trimming removed 4 bases at V and 7 bases at J, with 18 bases between. Per the germline V gene, CDR1 is SGHRS and CDR2 is YFSETQ. The CDR3 DNA follows: TGCGCCAGCAGCGGCGGGGACATTCGGGAGGAGCAGTACTTC. It codes for CASSGGDIREEQYF.

The sample holds a few counts of this clonotype. This chain connects TRBV12-3 or TRBV12-4 to TRBJ1-4; TRBD1 matches at 9 bases. Trimming cost V 3 bases and J 7 bases; bases outside gene matches: 3. The CDR3 covers 14 residues. CDR3: CASSFGDRVEKLFF. DNA of the CDR3: TGTGCCAGCAGTTTTGGGGACAGGGTTGAAAAACTGTTTTTT.

This chain connects TRBV11-2 to TRBJ2-7, with D unclear. Trimming stripped 5 bases from V and 7 bases from J, with 9 bases between. The CDR3 is 11 residues long. CDR1 is SGHAT and CDR2 is FQNNGV in the germline V gene. DNA for the CDR3: TGTGCCAGCAGCCCCGGCTTGGAGCAGTACTTC. It specifies CASSPGLEQYF. Full variable domain (rest looked up from reference TRBV11-2 and TRBJ2-7): EAGVAQSPRYKIIEKRQSVAFWCNPISGHATLYWYQQILGQGPKLLIQFQNNGVVDDSQLPKDRFSAERLKGVDSTLKIQPAKLEDSAVYLCASSPGLEQYFGPGTRLTVT.

As regards this clonotype: One end of the junction does not line up with germline, which may come from a read error. The J gene is TRBJ1-1, the V gene TRBV20-1; D ambiguous. The CDR3 totals 14 residues. Germline CDR1 reads DFQATT; CDR2 reads SNEGSKA (reference sequence). CDR3 amino acids: CSTRDEYMNTEAFF. As DNA, the CDR3 is TGCAGTACTAGAGATGAGTATATGAACACTGAAGCTTTCTTT.

This clonotype appeared many times. The genes are TRBV7-8 and TRBJ2-7; 11 bases map to TRBD2. The V segment lost 1 base and the J segment 1 base; nucleotides outside the gene matches: 6. Germline V lookup: CDR1 SGHVS, CDR2 FQNEAQ. There are 17 residues in the CDR3. DNA for the CDR3: TGTGCCAGCAGCTTAGGACTAGCGGGACTCGGTTCCTACGAGCAGTACTTC. It translates to CASSLGLAGLGSYEQYF.

This clonotype is a singleton in its sample. This chain connects TRBV12-3 or TRBV12-4 to TRBJ1-2; D gene unclear. V gave up 6 bases and J gave up 8 bases, with 7 bases separating them. The CDR3 spans 10 residues. For the CDR3, the DNA is TGTGCCAGCAGCCCTGCCGGCTACACCTTC. This sequence encodes CASSPAGYTF.

The chain carries TRBV24-1 and TRBJ1-4; D is uncertain. CDR1 and CDR2 (germline): KGHDR, SFDVKD. The CDR3 covers 11 residues. V was shortened by 5 bases and J by 5 bases, with 2 bases between the two germline ends. The CDR3 loop is CATSANEKLFF. CDR3 DNA sequence: TGTGCCACCAGTGCCAATGAAAAACTGTTTTTT.

This clonotype was seen ten or more times. The V and J genes are TRBV7-2 and TRBJ1-3, with 8 bases matching TRBD1. Trimming cost V 2 bases and J 0 bases; bases outside gene matches: 6. Germline V gene sequence: CDR1 SGHTA, CDR2 FQGNSA. This CDR3 spans 17 amino acids. The CDR3 region is CASSLRDRRSSGNTIYF. The CDR3 nucleotides are TGTGCCAGCAGCTTAAGGGACAGGAGATCCTCTGGAAACACCATATATTTT.